Sequencing of this T cell receptor beta chain was carried out in a study of cytomegalovirus exposure and HLA in healthy donors. Across the whole study: Early released data had about 80 million unique TCRs, all coming from HLA-typed donors. Falling in the Caucasian-associated ancestry cluster were 80% to 90% of approximately 410 genotyped donors.

For this clone: Its antigen is unidentified.

V shed 5 bases and J 2 bases; nucleotides not matched to a gene: 5. CDR1 and CDR2 (germline): SQVTM, ANQGSEA. CDR3 length: 13 residues. The PCR was carried out with 60 Vbeta primers and 13 Jbeta primers. Assay used: immunoSEQ multiplex PCR; TCRdb lists only in-frame clones, some missing. This sample's clone table lists about 40,000 clones. Findings of the study overall: In vitro work confirmed that three CMV-associated chains recognize CMV antigens.

The chain has TRBV29-1 and TRBJ2-7, with 8 bases aligning to TRBD1. The sample consisted of PBMCs. The clonotype was recovered from a man aged 30-40 years in good health and CMV-seronegative. The CDR3 DNA reads TGCAGCGTTAAGACAGGGGAAACCTACGAGCAGTACTTC. It specifies CSVKTGETYEQYF.